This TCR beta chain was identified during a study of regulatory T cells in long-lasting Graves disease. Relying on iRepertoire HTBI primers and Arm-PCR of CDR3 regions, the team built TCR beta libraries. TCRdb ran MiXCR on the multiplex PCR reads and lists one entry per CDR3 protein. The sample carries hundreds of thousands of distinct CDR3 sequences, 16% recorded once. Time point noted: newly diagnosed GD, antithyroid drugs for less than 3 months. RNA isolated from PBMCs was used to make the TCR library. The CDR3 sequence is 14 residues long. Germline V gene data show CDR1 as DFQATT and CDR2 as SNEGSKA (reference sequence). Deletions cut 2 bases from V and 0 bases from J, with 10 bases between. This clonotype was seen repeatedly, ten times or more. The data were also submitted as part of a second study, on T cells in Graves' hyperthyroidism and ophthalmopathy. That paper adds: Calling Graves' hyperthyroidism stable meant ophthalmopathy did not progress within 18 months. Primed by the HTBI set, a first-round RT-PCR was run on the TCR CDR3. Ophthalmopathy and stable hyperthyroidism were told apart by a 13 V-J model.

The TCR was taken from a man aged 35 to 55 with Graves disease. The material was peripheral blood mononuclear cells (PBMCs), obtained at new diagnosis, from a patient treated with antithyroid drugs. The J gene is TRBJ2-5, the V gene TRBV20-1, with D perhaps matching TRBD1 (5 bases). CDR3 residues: CSARSRVNQETQYF. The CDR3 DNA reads TGCAGTGCTAGAAGCAGGGTGAACCAAGAGACCCAGTACTTC.